The clone carrying this TCR beta chain showed up many times. The target antigen is unknown. This sample is part of a study of regulatory T cells in long-lasting Graves disease. CDR3 length: 15 amino acids. CDR1 and CDR2 (germline): KGHSH, LQKENI. V was pared by 3 bases and J by 5 bases, with 13 bases between. Libraries of TCR beta came from iRepertoire HTBI primers plus Arm-PCR of CDR3 regions. TCRdb recomputed calls from the multiplex PCR reads with MiXCR, one row per CDR3 protein. The table has about 530,000 distinct CDR3 sequences, about 16% seen once; the top ten hold roughly 25%. The study, taken as a whole, reports: Newly diagnosed Graves' patients exceeded persistent ones in TCR diversity. The study found TRBV28, TRBJ1-2 and TRBJ2-5 favored in persistent disease. Public clonotype sharing was higher in persistent than newly diagnosed patients.

Regarding time point: newly diagnosed GD, antithyroid drugs for less than 3 months. There was RNA extracted from PBMCs, and the TCR library was made from it. A blood draw put around 9 milliliters of peripheral blood into EDTA tubes. These sequences were also reported in another study, on T cells in Graves' hyperthyroidism and ophthalmopathy.

The receptor was derived from a woman aged 40 to 65 with Graves disease. The sample here was peripheral blood mononuclear cells (PBMCs), taken at new diagnosis, from a patient treated with antithyroid drugs. The chain carries TRBV18 and TRBJ1-4; a possible D gene is TRBD1 (6 bases). CDR3 nucleotides: TGTGCCAGCTCACCCAGGACAGCTAAGAATGAAAAACTGTTTTTT. The encoded protein is CASSPRTAKNEKLFF.